A selection of T cell receptor beta chains follows, all from one sample in a study of T cell clonotyping in hematopoietic cell transplantation. Sequencing was performed with immunoSEQ multiplex PCR; in TCRdb, only in-frame clones are kept and a portion is missing. The repertoire holds 4,900 or so clones, with about 25% as singletons. The sample consisted of peripheral blood mononuclear cells, taken 180 days after allogeneic stem cell transplant. The source of these receptors is a male patient aged 35-50 years who had an allogeneic stem cell transplant from an unrelated donor, so the T cells may come from the graft donor. Some clones in this sample may be carry-over from other donors' samples. Each CDR3 is given without its conserved first and last residue. Each record gives: D gene, V gene, clone size, J gene, CDR3 protein. The D gene is left open where the match is weak. A clone size is listed for some rows: how often the clone was seen (once, few, many), or a class if it is expanded.

-	TRBV29-1	-	TRBJ2-2	SVDDQGPTGELF
-	TRBV19	-	TRBJ1-1	ASSIPRGEAF
TRBD1	TRBV19	medium-sized	TRBJ2-7	ASSMGSGGFYEQY
-	TRBV6-1	few	TRBJ1-3	ASSAAGTGNTIY
TRBD1	TRBV4-1	few	TRBJ1-4	ASRRTGANEKLF
TRBD1	TRBV4-1	-	TRBJ1-2	ASSLAGQGHCT
-	TRBV2	-	TRBJ1-5	ASSEEYLGQPQH
TRBD1	TRBV7-2	-	TRBJ1-6	ASSPRTGYNSPLH
-	TRBV30	-	TRBJ2-5	AWSVRRTQETQY
-	TRBV30	-	TRBJ1-2	AYQGSPNYGYT
TRBD2	TRBV29-1	-	TRBJ2-1	SVRPGLAVAEQF
-	TRBV6-5	-	TRBJ1-5	ASDDQPQH
-	TRBV4-2	-	TRBJ2-7	ASSPLTRAYEQY
-	TRBV6-6	few	TRBJ2-3	ASRLSGSGDTQY
-	TRBV5-6	-	TRBJ1-5	ASSFGHGIGAQPQH
-	TRBV30	-	TRBJ2-2	AWKDRVAGELF
-	TRBV30	-	TRBJ1-5	AWGPDSNQPQH
-	TRBV5-6	-	TRBJ2-5	ASSLIAAQETQY